This is a list of T cell receptor beta chains from one sample in a study of cytomegalovirus exposure and HLA in healthy donors. Assay used: immunoSEQ multiplex PCR; TCRdb lists only in-frame clones, some missing. The profile shows some 130,000 clones, over 50% of them singletons. Specimen: PBMCs. Every receptor here comes from a human donor in good health. Both conserved end residues are part of each CDR3. A D gene is named only where the DNA matches it firmly. Rows give clone size only sometimes, using once, few, many, or a class for an expanded clone.

>-|TRBJ1-5|-|TRBV4-3
TGCGCCAGCAGCCAAGATGGGCCGGCCGACAATCAGCCCCAGCATTTT
CASSQDGPADNQPQHF
>-|TRBJ2-3|-|TRBV11-2
TGTGCCAGCAGCTCTCGGACTATCACAGATACGCAGTATTTT
CASSSRTITDTQYF
>TRBD1|TRBJ2-7|-|TRBV5-1
TGCGCCAGCAGCGCCGACAGGGACTACGAGCAGTACTTC
CASSADRDYEQYF
>-|TRBJ1-3|-|TRBV15
TGTGCCACCAGCAGAGGAGGAGTTGAGGGTGCTGGAAACACCATATATTTT
CATSRGGVEGAGNTIYF
>-|TRBJ2-5|-|TRBV7-9
TGTGCCAGCAGCTTAGAACGGGGAGAGACCCAGTACTTC
CASSLERGETQYF
>-|TRBJ2-7|-|TRBV5-1
TGCGCCAGCGCCGCCGACTACGAGCAGTACTTC
CASAADYEQYF
>-|TRBJ1-4|many|TRBV4-2
TGTGCCAGCAGCCCTCCGGTCGGGGAACTGGTTGAAAAACTGTTTTTT
CASSPPVGELVEKLFF
>TRBD2|TRBJ2-4|-|TRBV19
TGTGCCACTAAAGGGCTAGCGGACATTCAGTACTTC
CATKGLADIQYF
>-|TRBJ1-5|-|TRBV15
TGTGCCACCAGCAGAGATCGGTTGGAGAACCAGCCCCAGCATTTT
CATSRDRLENQPQHF
>-|TRBJ2-3|-|TRBV27
TGTGCCAGCAGCGGCAGCTACCGGGACAACACAGATACGCAGTATTTT
CASSGSYRDNTDTQYF
>TRBD2|TRBJ2-3|-|TRBV4-1
TGCGCCAGCAGCCAAGTCGGAGGCGTGTTGGGAGGGCCCGCAGATACGCAGTATTTT
CASSQVGGVLGGPADTQYF
>TRBD1|TRBJ1-2|few|TRBV27
TGTGCCAGCAGTGGGACAGCTAGTTCTAACTATGGCTACACCTTC
CASSGTASSNYGYTF
>TRBD1|TRBJ2-3|-|TRBV5-6
TGTGCCAGCAGGGACAGGGTGGTAGATACGCAGTATTTT
CASRDRVVDTQYF
>TRBD2|TRBJ2-2|-|TRBV4-3
TGCGCCAGCAGCCAAGATCGGAGCGGTACTAGCGGGCCAAACACCGGGGAGCTGTTTTTT
CASSQDRSGTSGPNTGELFF
>TRBD1|TRBJ2-1|-|TRBV28
TGTGCCAGCACCTCAATTGGGACAGGGGCCAATGAGCAGTTCTTC
CASTSIGTGANEQFF
>-|TRBJ1-5|-|TRBV2
TGTGCCAGCAGTGACACCTTGGCTCAGCCCCAGCATTTT
CASSDTLAQPQHF
>TRBD1|TRBJ2-1|-|TRBV19
TGTGCCAGTAGAGGACCGGGACAGGCAGTTCACAATGAGCAGTTCTTC
CASRGPGQAVHNEQFF
>-|TRBJ1-2|-|TRBV19
TGTGCCAGTAGTATCGAGAGATATGGCTACACCTTC
CASSIERYGYTF
>TRBD2|TRBJ2-3|-|TRBV18
TGTGCCAGCTCACCTGGACTAGCGGGAGTTTTTGGAGATACGCAGTATTTT
CASSPGLAGVFGDTQYF
>-|TRBJ2-7|-|TRBV6-6
TGTGCCAGCAGTTACCGGACTGGTTTTGGCGAGCAGTACTTC
CASSYRTGFGEQYF
>TRBD1|TRBJ1-5|-|TRBV5-5
TGTGCCAGCAGCTCGGGACAGGGGATATATAGCAATCAGCCCCAGCATTTT
CASSSGQGIYSNQPQHF
>-|TRBJ2-6|-|TRBV4-1
TGCGCCAGCAGCCAGGGCTTGGACAGAGAAGCTGGGGCCAACGTCCTGACTTTC
CASSQGLDREAGANVLTF
>-|TRBJ2-7|few|TRBV11-2
TGTGCCAGCAGCTCCCCCCGAGGCAGCCACTACGAGCAGTACTTC
CASSSPRGSHYEQYF
>-|TRBJ1-1|few|TRBV28
TGTGCCAGCAGTTTGGACACCACTGAAGCTTTCTTT
CASSLDTTEAFF
>-|TRBJ2-7|-|TRBV7-8
TGTGCCAGCACCCCCGGGAGTGGGGCCTACGAGCAGTACTTC
CASTPGSGAYEQYF
>-|TRBJ2-3|-|TRBV28
TGTGCCAGCAGACCCACGGGGGCAGATACGCAGTATTTT
CASRPTGADTQYF
>-|TRBJ2-5|once|TRBV27
TGTGCCAGCAGTTTAAGGGGGTTGGAGACCCAGTACTTC
CASSLRGLETQYF
>TRBD2|TRBJ2-7|-|TRBV10-3
TGTGCCACCCGCGCGGGAGGACTAGCGACTTCCTACGAGCAGTACTTC
CATRAGGLATSYEQYF
>TRBD2|TRBJ2-2|few|TRBV28
TGTGCCAGCAGCCCCGGGGAGCGGGAAACCGGGGAGCTGTTTTTT
CASSPGERETGELFF
>-|TRBJ1-4|few|TRBV10-3
TGTGCCATCAGTGAGTACAACGAAGGGAGACATGCTGAAAAACTGTTTTTT
CAISEYNEGRHAEKLFF
>-|TRBJ2-7|-|TRBV13
TGTGCCAGCAGTACTCTGACTGGCTCCTACGAGCAGTACTTC
CASSTLTGSYEQYF
>-|TRBJ2-7|few|TRBV28
TGTGCCAGCAGTTTAGGGGGGATCTCTTACGAGCAGTACTTC
CASSLGGISYEQYF
>TRBD2|TRBJ2-7|-|TRBV18
TGTGCCAGCTCGCGGACTAGCGGGGTGAGCTCCTACGAGCAGTACTTC
CASSRTSGVSSYEQYF
>TRBD1|TRBJ1-1|-|TRBV4-3
TGCGCCAGCAGCCAGGGGACAGCGTATAAAGGAAACACTGAAGCTTTCTTT
CASSQGTAYKGNTEAFF
>-|TRBJ1-1|once|TRBV10-1
TGCGCCAGCAGTGAGTCAGGGGCCGCGGCGACTGAAGCTTTCTTT
CASSESGAAATEAFF
>-|TRBJ2-6|-|TRBV9
TGTGCCAGCAGCGTCGGTTCCCCTGGGGCCAACGTCCTGACTTTC
CASSVGSPGANVLTF
>TRBD1|TRBJ2-1|-|TRBV6-4
TGTGCCAGCAGTGTCCGACAGGGAGCCTACAATGAGCAGTTCTTC
CASSVRQGAYNEQFF
>TRBD2|TRBJ2-7|-|TRBV28
TGTGCCAGCAGCACCTCTGGCGGGAGGGTCTACGAGCAGTACTTC
CASSTSGGRVYEQYF
>-|TRBJ1-1|-|TRBV18
TGTGCCAGCTCACCAATCGCTAAGGGGGACACTGAAGCTTTCTTT
CASSPIAKGDTEAFF
>TRBD2|TRBJ2-3|-|TRBV27
TGTGCCAGCAGTTCGCCCCTGACTAGCGGGAGACCCGTTCTCACAGATACGCAGTATTTT
CASSSPLTSGRPVLTDTQYF
>-|TRBJ2-5|-|TRBV5-1
TGCGCCAGCAGCTATACCGGGACTTCTCAAGAGACCCAGTACTTC
CASSYTGTSQETQYF
>-|TRBJ1-4|-|TRBV9
TGTGCCAGCAGCGTAGATCAGGGTGAAAAACTGTTTTTT
CASSVDQGEKLFF
>TRBD1|TRBJ1-1|few|TRBV6-6
TGTGCCAGCAGCGCCGGGACAGGGACGCACACTGAAGCTTTCTTT
CASSAGTGTHTEAFF
>-|TRBJ2-1|-|TRBV7-6
TGTGCCAGCAGCCGCGAACTAGAACCCTACAATGAGCAGTTCTTC
CASSRELEPYNEQFF
>TRBD1|TRBJ2-7|-|TRBV9
TGTGCCAGCAGCGGTACCGGGACAGCCTACGAGCAGTACTTC
CASSGTGTAYEQYF
>TRBD2|TRBJ2-5|-|TRBV2
TGTGCCAGCAGGGCGGGACTAGCCATCCAAGAGACCCAGTACTTC
CASRAGLAIQETQYF
>TRBD2|TRBJ2-2|-|TRBV6-5
TGTGCCAGCAATAGCGGGAGGGCCGGGGAGCTGTTTTTT
CASNSGRAGELFF
>TRBD1|TRBJ1-6|-|TRBV10-3
TGTGCCACCAGGGGGGGAGAGGTGGCTCCCCTCCACTTT
CATRGGEVAPLHF
>-|TRBJ2-7|few|TRBV4-3
TGCGCCAGCAGCCAAGAGGTGCGGCCGACCTACGAGCAGTACTTC
CASSQEVRPTYEQYF
>-|TRBJ1-2|-|TRBV20-1
TGCAGTGCTCCCTCCAGTTCGGGCTACACCTTC
CSAPSSSGYTF
>-|TRBJ1-2|-|TRBV6-5
TGTGCCAGCAGTCGTCAACAGGGATTTGACTATGGCTACACCTTC
CASSRQQGFDYGYTF
>TRBD2|TRBJ2-4|-|TRBV5-8
TGTGCCAGCAGCCTAGGGACTAGCGGGAGTATCGCCAAAAACATTCAGTACTTC
CASSLGTSGSIAKNIQYF
>-|TRBJ2-1|-|TRBV19
TGTGCCAGTAGTTTCCGGGGGTCTACCTACAATGAGCAGTTCTTC
CASSFRGSTYNEQFF
>-|TRBJ1-6|-|TRBV15
TGTGCCACCAGGGCAATGGGGGGGGCTCTTGGATCACCCCTCCACTTT
CATRAMGGALGSPLHF
>TRBD1|TRBJ2-2|-|TRBV27
TGTGCCAGCAGTCCGGGACAGGGGGTCGGGGAGCTGTTTTTT
CASSPGQGVGELFF
>-|TRBJ1-2|-|TRBV5-6
TGTGCCAGCAGGGCGATGGGGGCGCTTTCTGGCTATGGCTACACCTTC
CASRAMGALSGYGYTF